This entry lists 27 T cell receptor beta chains sequenced from one sample in a study of T cells in Graves' hyperthyroidism and ophthalmopathy. Template material for amplifying TCR beta CDR3 regions consisted of RNA transcripts. An initial round of RT-PCR targeting the TCR CDR3 relied on the HTBI primer set. TCRdb analysed the multiplex PCR reads with MiXCR anew, one entry per CDR3 protein. The table shows roughly 250,000 distinct CDR3 sequences, with around 17% occurring only once. Sequencing was carried out using blood. The receptors here all came from a young woman with Graves' ophthalmopathy.

This clonotype was recorded many times. The V and J genes are TRBV11-3 and TRBJ1-2; 12 bases match TRBD1. CDR3 size: 17 residues. With V trimmed by 5 bases and J by 7 bases, 14 bases remained unmatched. Germline lookup yields CDR1 SGHNT and CDR2 YENEEA. The CDR3: CASSASRDRGRVGGYTF. CDR3 DNA: TGTGCCAGCAGCGCAAGCCGGGACAGGGGGCGGGTTGGTGGCTACACCTTC.

In its sample, this clonotype was seen many times. This chain joins TRBV6-2 or TRBV6-3 and TRBJ2-7; D unresolved. Germline V gene lookup returns CDR1 MNHEY and CDR2 SVGEGT. Trimming left V 3 bases short and J 7 bases short, with 13 bases between. The CDR3 is 13 residues long. The CDR3 spells CASSYWLATEQYF. The CDR3 nucleotides are TGTGCCAGCAGTTATTGGCTGGCTACGGAGCAGTACTTC.

This clonotype was seen many times. This sequence joins TRBV5-8 and TRBJ1-6; 9 nucleotides align to TRBD1. Germline V CDR1 and CDR2: SGHTS, YDEGEE. The V gene end was trimmed by 2 bases and the J gene end by 3 bases; junction bases not matched to a gene: 9. The CDR3 loop spans 18 amino acids. CDR3 loop: CASSLPDRGVVYNSPLHF. Written as DNA, the CDR3 is TGTGCCAGCAGCTTACCGGACAGGGGCGTTGTCTATAATTCACCCCTCCACTTT.

This chain joins TRBV6-9 and TRBJ2-7; D is tentatively TRBD1 or TRBD2 (6 bases each). Trimming cost V 6 bases and J 3 bases, with 15 bases left between them. Germline V gene sequence: CDR1 MNHGY, CDR2 SVAAGI. This CDR3 is built from 14 residues. The CDR3 spells CASSLGGTVYEQYF. CDR3 in DNA: TGTGCCAGCAGCTTAGGGGGGACGGTCTACGAGCAGTACTTC.

This clonotype showed up many times. This chain uses TRBV7-8 with TRBJ2-1; 13 bases map to TRBD2. Germline assignment: CDR1 SGHVS and CDR2 FQNEAQ. J lost 7 bases, V lost 1 base, and 13 bases had no gene match. The CDR3 is 19 residues long. CDR3 sequence reads: CASSLVTLGLAGSGNEQFF. The CDR3 DNA reads as TGTGCCAGCAGCTTAGTTACTCTGGGACTAGCGGGGAGCGGTAATGAGCAGTTCTTC.

The table lists this clonotype with many counts. This rearrangement joins TRBV7-3 to TRBJ2-1, with 7 bases matching TRBD2. The CDR3 is 15 amino acids. Germline V gene lookup returns CDR1 SGHTA and CDR2 FQGTGA. V was pared by 5 bases and J by 7 bases, with 11 bases of the junction left unmatched. The DNA of the CDR3 is TGTGCCAGCAGCCAATCCCGTGGCGGGAGAAATGAGCAGTTCTTC. Protein: CASSQSRGGRNEQFF.

This clonotype appeared many times. The genes are TRBV11-2 and TRBJ2-3, with 9 positions matching TRBD2. CDR3 size: 16 residues. Per germline, CDR1 SGHAT and CDR2 FQNNGV. V gave up 2 bases and J gave up 3 bases; unmatched junction bases: 6. The CDR3 spells CASSLSRRGGTDTQYF. CDR3 in DNA: TGTGCCAGCAGCTTATCTCGGCGGGGGGGAACAGATACGCAGTATTTT. The whole variable domain, remainder taken from reference TRBV11-2 and TRBJ2-3, is EAGVAQSPRYKIIEKRQSVAFWCNPISGHATLYWYQQILGQGPKLLIQFQNNGVVDDSQLPKDRFSAERLKGVDSTLKIQPAKLEDSAVYLCASSLSRRGGTDTQYFGPGTRLTVL.

This clonotype was recorded many times. The V call is TRBV30, the J call TRBJ1-2; D is possibly TRBD1 (6 bases). The V gene's germline CDR1 is GTSNPN and CDR2 SVGIG (reference sequence). CDR3 size: 15 residues. Trimming pared 5 bases from V and 0 bases from J, leaving 16 bases between. In DNA, the CDR3 is TGTGCCTGGGCAACCGCCGGGACATCTAACTATGGCTACACCTTC. Its protein is CAWATAGTSNYGYTF.

This clonotype came up many times. The CDR3 bases are TGTGCCACCAGTGATCCTCCGCCGGGACAGGGGAACTCACCCCTCCACTTT. Its translation: CATSDPPPGQGNSPLHF. V and J are TRBV24-1 and TRBJ1-6, with TRBD1 matching over 10 bases. The trim removed 3 bases at V and 10 bases at J, leaving 11 bases unmatched. The CDR3 has 17 residues. Germline V gives CDR1 KGHDR, CDR2 SFDVKD.

This clonotype was found many times. This chain joins TRBV11-2 and TRBJ2-3; D gene uncertain. Per germline, CDR1 SGHAT and CDR2 FQNNGV. The CDR3 has 14 residues. V was trimmed by 0 bases and J by 5 bases, leaving 9 bases between them. As DNA, the CDR3 is TGTGCCAGCAGCTTAGAATTCTATGGAGATACGCAGTATTTT. This sequence encodes CASSLEFYGDTQYF.

This clonotype was detected many times. The rearrangement links TRBV13 to TRBJ2-7; D gene ambiguous. The CDR3 is 13 amino acids. Germline CDR1 PRHDT, CDR2 FYEKMQ (reference sequence). V was cut by 0 bases and J by 2 bases, with 5 bases left in between. Here the CDR3 reads CASSLGGPYEQYF. The DNA for the CDR3 is TGTGCCAGCAGCTTAGGCGGCCCCTACGAGCAGTACTTC.

There are many counts of this clonotype. The chain links TRBV20-1 to TRBJ1-1; 10 bases are shared with TRBD1. Looked up from germline, CDR1 is DFQATT and CDR2 is SNEGSKA (reference sequence). This CDR3 contains 15 residues. V was clipped by 4 bases and J by 11 bases; unmatched bases: 16. The CDR3 loop is CSAKPYGTGVPNAFF. CDR3 in DNA: TGCAGTGCTAAGCCGTACGGGACAGGGGTTCCGAACGCTTTCTTT.

This clonotype was detected ten times or more. V usage is TRBV4-2 and J usage is TRBJ2-1; 9 positions agree with TRBD2. There are 17 residues in the CDR3. J lost 6 bases, V lost 0 bases, and 9 bases had no gene match. The germline V gene encodes CDR1 LGHNA and CDR2 YNFKEQ. CDR3 loop: CASSQDLSGRPPNEQFF. CDR3 DNA: TGTGCCAGCAGCCAAGATCTAAGCGGGAGGCCCCCCAATGAGCAGTTCTTC.

The table lists this clonotype with many counts. The rearrangement uses TRBV5-5 and TRBJ2-1, with D possibly TRBD1 on 5 matching bases. The CDR3 totals 13 residues. The V and J ends lost 1 base and 8 bases respectively, with 10 bases between them. CDR1 is SGHKS, CDR2 YYEKEE, per germline (reference sequence). The CDR3 here is CASSLMGRHEQFF. In DNA form, the CDR3 reads TGTGCCAGCAGCTTGATGGGGCGGCATGAGCAGTTCTTC.

This clonotype was seen at least ten times. J is TRBJ1-4 and V is TRBV20-1, with 8 positions matching TRBD1. Germline trimming cut 2 bases from V and 4 bases from J; bases unmatched to any gene: 9. The CDR3 covers 16 residues. CDR1 is DFQATT, CDR2 SNEGSKA, per germline (reference sequence). CDR3 bases: TGCAGTGCTAGACTCGGGCAGGGGGCCCGTAATGAAAAACTGTTTTTT. Translating gives CSARLGQGARNEKLFF.

V and J are TRBV11-2 and TRBJ2-7; 8 bases match TRBD2. CDR3 length: 17 amino acids. Germline lookup yields CDR1 SGHAT and CDR2 FQNNGV. Losses at the gene ends were 1 base for V and 1 base for J; bases not matched to a gene: 9. In nucleotides, the CDR3 is TGTGCCAGCAGCTTAGGAGTCAGCGGGGGCAAATCCTACGAGCAGTACTTC. This gives the protein CASSLGVSGGKSYEQYF.

This clonotype was detected ten times or more. V usage is TRBV7-9 and J usage is TRBJ2-7, with 8 bases fitting TRBD1. Germline-derived CDR1 and CDR2 are SEHNR and FQNEAQ (reference sequence). Germline trimming cut 4 bases from V and 2 bases from J; bases unmatched to any gene: 7. This CDR3 is 15 amino acids long. In nucleotides, the CDR3 is TGTGCCAGCAGCTCCCCTGACAGGGGCACCTACGAGCAGTACTTC. Translating it yields CASSSPDRGTYEQYF.

This clonotype has at least ten counts. The rearrangement joins TRBV7-3 to TRBJ2-2, with no clear D. This CDR3 region has 15 residues. Germline assignment: CDR1 SGHTA and CDR2 FQGTGA. Trimming took 5 bases from V and 5 from J, leaving 15 bases between them. CDR3 amino acids: CASSLTLTGTGELFF. CDR3 DNA: TGTGCCAGCAGCCTCACCCTAACTGGAACCGGGGAGCTGTTTTTT. Together with reference TRBV7-3 and TRBJ2-2, the CDR3 gives the full variable domain: GAGVSQTPSNKVTEKGKYVELRCDPISGHTALYWYRQSLGQGPEFLIYFQGTGAADDSGLPNDRFFAVRPEGSVSTLKIQRTERGDSAVYLCASSLTLTGTGELFFGEGSRLTVL.

This clonotype was recorded only once. One base away lies a much larger clone, so this may be a sequencing read error. The rearrangement links TRBV13 to TRBJ2-7; 7 bases line up with TRBD2. Germline V gene data show CDR1 as PRHDT and CDR2 as FYEKMQ (reference sequence). The CDR3 sequence is 15 residues long. Trimming removed 6 bases from V and 6 bases from J; junction bases left unmatched: 14. The CDR3 sequence is CASRRTGGGSCEQYF. The CDR3 DNA reads as TGTGCCAGCAGAAGAACAGGCGGGGGTTCGTGCGAGCAGTACTTC.

This clonotype was found many times. This chain uses TRBV20-1 with TRBJ2-2; maybe TRBD2 (5 bases). This CDR3 has 16 residues. The V gene lost 0 bases and the J gene lost 5 bases, with 16 bases spanning the gap. Germline CDR1 reads DFQATT; CDR2 reads SNEGSKA (reference sequence). The CDR3, as DNA: TGCAGTGCTAGAGATCAGCGAGGGAGTAGGACCGGGGAGCTGTTTTTT. Its protein is CSARDQRGSRTGELFF.

This clonotype was observed at least ten times. V usage is TRBV5-5 and J usage is TRBJ1-1; D may be TRBD1 (5 bases). Looked up from germline, CDR1 is SGHKS and CDR2 is YYEKEE (reference sequence). Between the trimmed V and J ends, which lost 1 base and 0 bases, there was a span of 7 bases. The CDR3 spans 14 residues. The CDR3 DNA reads as TGTGCCAGCAGCTTGCCAGGGTTGAACACTGAAGCTTTCTTT. It specifies CASSLPGLNTEAFF.

This clonotype was found many times. The chain combines TRBV28 with TRBJ1-6; D is ambiguous. Germline assignment: CDR1 MDHEN and CDR2 SYDVKM. V lost 3 bases and J 0 bases, leaving 12 bases between the germline ends. This CDR3 comprises 17 residues. In nucleotides, the CDR3 is TGTGCCAGCAGTTTGGGCAGTTGGAGCTCCTATAATTCACCCCTCCACTTT. Protein: CASSLGSWSSYNSPLHF.

This clonotype has ten or more counts. The chain employs TRBV6-1 and TRBJ1-6; 7 bases are shared with TRBD1. The CDR3 has 14 residues. Per the germline V gene, CDR1 is MNHNS and CDR2 is SASEGT. The V segment lost 8 bases and the J segment 6 bases; nucleotides outside the gene matches: 7. The CDR3 DNA sequence: TGTGCCAGCTCAGGGACAGCCAGTAATTCACCCCTCCACTTT. Amino acids: CASSGTASNSPLHF.

The rearrangement links TRBV14 to TRBJ1-2, with D maybe TRBD1 (5 bases). The CDR3 consists of 13 residues. With 1 base removed from V and 5 bases from J, the gap between germline ends came to 8 bases. The germline V gene has CDR1 SGHDN and CDR2 FVKESK. The CDR3 here is CASSQVWGYGYTF. The CDR3 nucleotides read TGTGCCAGCAGCCAAGTGTGGGGGTATGGCTACACCTTC.

This clonotype was detected ten times or more. This chain links TRBV28 with TRBJ2-7, with D uncertain. Between the trimmed V and J ends, which lost 7 bases and 0 bases, there was a span of 16 bases. Germline V lookup: CDR1 MDHEN, CDR2 SYDVKM. This CDR3 region has 15 residues. This chain's CDR3 is CASTNLGIASYEQYF. DNA for the CDR3: TGTGCCAGCACTAACCTGGGGATAGCCTCCTACGAGCAGTACTTC.

A note on this clonotype: This could be a read error, since a much larger clone is one nucleotide away. The J gene is TRBJ2-3, the V gene TRBV7-9; D remains ambiguous. The V gene's germline CDR1 is SEHNR and CDR2 FQNEAQ (reference sequence). This CDR3 has 14 amino acids. The CDR3 loop is CASSLSRTEDTQYF. CDR3 nucleotide sequence: TGCGCCAGCAGCCTCTCGCGGACGGAGGATACGCAGTATTTT.

This clonotype occurred many times. J is TRBJ2-7 and V is TRBV28, with TRBD1 as a possible D gene (5 bases). There are 15 residues in the CDR3. V was shortened by 2 bases and J by 6 bases, with 17 bases between the two germline ends. CDR1 and CDR2 (germline): MDHEN, SYDVKM. The CDR3 reads CASSLGRVIYGEQYF. CDR3 DNA sequence: TGTGCCAGCAGTTTAGGCAGGGTTATATATGGCGAGCAGTACTTC.